Included here is one TCR beta chain sequence, with context. Its antigen remains undetermined. No base qualities exist here, and no much larger clone lies one base off it. The CDR3 contains 14 residues, cysteine and phenylalanine counted. The sequence is cut down to CDR3 DNA, 42 bases in frame from base 1. From a lookup of the germline V gene, CDR1 and CDR2 are MDHEN and SYDVKM. Unmatched junction bases come to 6, with V trimmed by 5 bases and J by 4 bases. The data derive from a study of Siglec-9 on CD8 T cells in melanoma (dated by TCRdb to between 2018 and 2021). Broadly, across the study: The study examined the expression of Siglec-9 on CD8+ T cells and how Siglec-9 regulates T cells within the melanoma tumor microenvironment.

The method behind the library was the immunoSEQ multiplex PCR assay. As stored in TCRdb, this immuneACCESS dataset retains in-frame rearrangements with V and J assigned. A fraction of the clones does not appear; measured against another copy, unresolved V genes explain less than half of the discrepancy, and the remainder lacks a known reason. In all, the sample holds approximately 39,000 clones, and about 86% of those were seen once. 1.8% of the sample is in the top ten clones. Broader findings and caveats from the paper: According to the report, an effector memory CD8+ T-cell subset that seemed to build up inside melanoma tumors was both marked and regulated by Siglec-9.

Input material: Siglec-9- CD8+ T cells sorted from blood. Per the publication, the cell subset or site label means: CD8 T cells lacking Siglec-9. The sequence is built from TRBV28 and TRBJ2-3; 7 middle bases align to TRBD1. The receptor comes from a human donor in good health. Here the CDR3 is given as CASSPGQSADTQYF. The nucleotide sequence reads TGTGCCAGCAGTCCGGGACAGTCGGCAGATACGCAGTATTTT.